A selection of T cell receptor beta chains follows, all from one sample in a study of OX40 agonist ivuxolimab in advanced cancers. This table comes from immunoSEQ multiplex PCR, and its TCRdb copy is limited to in-frame clones, with some not included. The data show under 95,000 clones, about 90% seen once. The input for sequencing was CD4+ or CD8+ T cells sorted from blood, taken in a trial of the OX40 agonist ivuxolimab. Source of these receptors: an adult with an advanced solid tumor such as melanoma, head and neck, liver or kidney cancer. Each CDR3 is given with its conserved first and last residue. The D gene is left open where the match is weak.

cdr3_nt: TGTGCCAGCAGCGACGGACCGGCTGAGCAGTTCTTC; cdr3_aa: CASSDGPAEQFF; d_call: -; v_call: TRBV11-2; j_call: TRBJ2-1
cdr3_nt: TGCGCCAGCAGACCCAACGCAGGGACCTCCTACGAGCAGTACTTC; cdr3_aa: CASRPNAGTSYEQYF; d_call: -; v_call: TRBV5-1; j_call: TRBJ2-7
cdr3_nt: TGTGCCAGCAGTTTAAGGGGGGCTAACGGCTACACCTTC; cdr3_aa: CASSLRGANGYTF; d_call: -; v_call: TRBV28; j_call: TRBJ1-2
cdr3_nt: TGTGCCAGCAGCAAAGCGCTGATCATAATACCCTACGAGCAGTACTTC; cdr3_aa: CASSKALIIIPYEQYF; d_call: -; v_call: TRBV21-1; j_call: TRBJ2-7
cdr3_nt: TGTGCTAGTGGTTTGTCAGTCAGACTAGCGGGCACAGATACGCAGTATTTT; cdr3_aa: CASGLSVRLAGTDTQYF; d_call: TRBD2; v_call: TRBV12-5; j_call: TRBJ2-3
cdr3_nt: TGTGCCAGCAGTCGGGGGAGCTCCTACAATGAGCAGTTCTTC; cdr3_aa: CASSRGSSYNEQFF; d_call: -; v_call: TRBV27; j_call: TRBJ2-1
cdr3_nt: TGCAGTGCTTACTCAGGGGGTGAAGCTTTCTTT; cdr3_aa: CSAYSGGEAFF; d_call: TRBD1; v_call: TRBV20-1; j_call: TRBJ1-1
cdr3_nt: TGTGCCTGGGGGACAGGGGCTGGAAACACCATATATTTT; cdr3_aa: CAWGTGAGNTIYF; d_call: TRBD1; v_call: TRBV30; j_call: TRBJ1-3
cdr3_nt: TGTGCCAGCAGTTTAATGGGACAGGGCTCGGGCACTGAAGCTTTCTTT; cdr3_aa: CASSLMGQGSGTEAFF; d_call: TRBD1; v_call: TRBV27; j_call: TRBJ1-1
cdr3_nt: TGTGCCTGGGGACGGGGACTAGCGTTCTACGAGCAGTACTTC; cdr3_aa: CAWGRGLAFYEQYF; d_call: TRBD2; v_call: TRBV30; j_call: TRBJ2-7
cdr3_nt: TGCGCCAGCAGCTTGGAGGGACAGCGCTCCTGGAACACTGAAGCTTTCTTT; cdr3_aa: CASSLEGQRSWNTEAFF; d_call: TRBD1; v_call: TRBV5-1; j_call: TRBJ1-1
cdr3_nt: TGTGCCAGCAGCCTCGGAAGTGCAATAGCAGATACGCAGTATTTT; cdr3_aa: CASSLGSAIADTQYF; d_call: -; v_call: TRBV9; j_call: TRBJ2-3
cdr3_nt: TGTGCCAGCAGCTTAGGCCAGTACGGCGGGTTAGGGGGCGAGCAGTACTTC; cdr3_aa: CASSLGQYGGLGGEQYF; d_call: -; v_call: TRBV13; j_call: TRBJ2-7
cdr3_nt: TGTGCCTGGAGGGGAGGCTTCTACGAGCAGTACTTC; cdr3_aa: CAWRGGFYEQYF; d_call: -; v_call: TRBV30; j_call: TRBJ2-7
cdr3_nt: TGTGCCAGCAGCAACAGGACCAACACTGAAGCTTTCTTT; cdr3_aa: CASSNRTNTEAFF; d_call: -; v_call: TRBV6-1; j_call: TRBJ1-1
cdr3_nt: TGTGCCAGCAGCTACGATGCGCGTGGCCTACTGAACAATGAGCAGTTCTTC; cdr3_aa: CASSYDARGLLNNEQFF; d_call: -; v_call: TRBV21-1; j_call: TRBJ2-1
cdr3_nt: TGTGCCAGCAGCGAGGATGTAGGGTCTGGCACTGAAGCTTTCTTT; cdr3_aa: CASSEDVGSGTEAFF; d_call: -; v_call: TRBV6-4; j_call: TRBJ1-1
cdr3_nt: TGTGCCAGCAGCTTTCGGGAGACCTGGAACGAGCAGTACTTC; cdr3_aa: CASSFRETWNEQYF; d_call: -; v_call: TRBV6-6; j_call: TRBJ2-7
cdr3_nt: TGTGCCAGCAGCTTCCGACAGGGTGTCACTGAAGCTTTCTTT; cdr3_aa: CASSFRQGVTEAFF; d_call: TRBD1; v_call: TRBV14; j_call: TRBJ1-1
cdr3_nt: TGTGCCAGCTCAAAGGGACATTACGGGGATTCACCCCTCCACTTT; cdr3_aa: CASSKGHYGDSPLHF; d_call: -; v_call: TRBV18; j_call: TRBJ1-6
cdr3_nt: TGTGCCTGGGAGGGGGGGCGAGGTGATAACGAGCAGTACTTC; cdr3_aa: CAWEGGRGDNEQYF; d_call: -; v_call: TRBV30; j_call: TRBJ2-7
cdr3_nt: TGTGCCAGCAGCCCTCGGGCCTACGAGCAGTACTTC; cdr3_aa: CASSPRAYEQYF; d_call: -; v_call: TRBV28; j_call: TRBJ2-7
cdr3_nt: TGTGCCAGCAGCTTGGCCCGGAGGGGACTAGTCATAAACATTCAGTACTTC; cdr3_aa: CASSLARRGLVINIQYF; d_call: TRBD2; v_call: TRBV5-6; j_call: TRBJ2-4
cdr3_nt: TGCAGCGTCCAAAGCTGGAGCTCCTACGAGCAGTACTTC; cdr3_aa: CSVQSWSSYEQYF; d_call: -; v_call: TRBV29-1; j_call: TRBJ2-7
cdr3_nt: TGTGCCTGGGGCGGGACTAGTTACAATGAGCAGTTCTTC; cdr3_aa: CAWGGTSYNEQFF; d_call: TRBD2; v_call: TRBV30; j_call: TRBJ2-1
cdr3_nt: TGCGCCAGCAGTGTAGATCCCTTCTACACCGGGGAGCTGTTTTTT; cdr3_aa: CASSVDPFYTGELFF; d_call: -; v_call: TRBV10-1; j_call: TRBJ2-2